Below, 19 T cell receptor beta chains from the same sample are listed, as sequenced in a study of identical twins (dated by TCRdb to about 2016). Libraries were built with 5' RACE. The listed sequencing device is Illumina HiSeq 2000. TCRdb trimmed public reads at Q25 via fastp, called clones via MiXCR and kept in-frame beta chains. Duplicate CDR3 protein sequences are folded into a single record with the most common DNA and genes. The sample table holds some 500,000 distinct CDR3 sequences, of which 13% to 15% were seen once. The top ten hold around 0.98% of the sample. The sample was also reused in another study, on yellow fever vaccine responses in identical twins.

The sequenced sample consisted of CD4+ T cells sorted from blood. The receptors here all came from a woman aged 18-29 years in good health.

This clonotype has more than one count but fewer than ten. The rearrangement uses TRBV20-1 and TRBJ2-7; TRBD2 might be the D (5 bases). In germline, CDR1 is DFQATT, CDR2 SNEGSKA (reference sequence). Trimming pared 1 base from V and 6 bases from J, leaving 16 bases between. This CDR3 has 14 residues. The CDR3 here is CSARGPGGPGEQYF. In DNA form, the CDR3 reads TGCAGTGCTAGAGGGCCCGGAGGCCCGGGCGAGCAGTACTTC.

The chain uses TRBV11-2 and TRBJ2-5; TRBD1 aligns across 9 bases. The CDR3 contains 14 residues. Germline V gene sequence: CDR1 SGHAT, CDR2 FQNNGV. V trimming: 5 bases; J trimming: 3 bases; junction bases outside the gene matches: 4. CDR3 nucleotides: TGTGCCAGCAGCCCGGGACAGGGAAAAGAGACCCAGTACTTC. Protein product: CASSPGQGKETQYF.

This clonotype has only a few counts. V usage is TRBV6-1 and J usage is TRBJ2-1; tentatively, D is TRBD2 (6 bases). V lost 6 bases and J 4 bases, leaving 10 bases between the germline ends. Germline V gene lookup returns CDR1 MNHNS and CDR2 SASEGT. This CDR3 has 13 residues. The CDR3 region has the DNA TGTGCCAGCAGACTAGCATCTTACAATGAGCAGTTCTTC. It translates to CASRLASYNEQFF.

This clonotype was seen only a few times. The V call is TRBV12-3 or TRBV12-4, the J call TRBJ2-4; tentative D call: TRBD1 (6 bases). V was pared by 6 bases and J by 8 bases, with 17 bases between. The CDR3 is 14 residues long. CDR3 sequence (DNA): TGTGCCAGCAGCCTACAGGGCGGTAAGGACATTCAGTACTTC. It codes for CASSLQGGKDIQYF.

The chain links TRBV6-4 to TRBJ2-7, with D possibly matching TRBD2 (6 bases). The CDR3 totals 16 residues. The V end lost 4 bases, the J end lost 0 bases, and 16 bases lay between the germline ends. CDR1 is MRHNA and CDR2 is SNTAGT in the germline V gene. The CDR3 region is CASSVRGGDPSYEQYF. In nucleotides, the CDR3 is TGTGCCAGCAGTGTGCGTGGCGGGGACCCCTCCTACGAGCAGTACTTC.

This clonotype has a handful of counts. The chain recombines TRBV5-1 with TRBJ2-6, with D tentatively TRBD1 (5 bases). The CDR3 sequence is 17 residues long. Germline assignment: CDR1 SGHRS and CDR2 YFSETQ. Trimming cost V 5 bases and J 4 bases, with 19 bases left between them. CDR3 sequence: CASSSQGRVEGANVLTF. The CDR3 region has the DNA TGCGCCAGCAGTTCGCAGGGCAGGGTGGAAGGGGCCAACGTCCTGACTTTC.

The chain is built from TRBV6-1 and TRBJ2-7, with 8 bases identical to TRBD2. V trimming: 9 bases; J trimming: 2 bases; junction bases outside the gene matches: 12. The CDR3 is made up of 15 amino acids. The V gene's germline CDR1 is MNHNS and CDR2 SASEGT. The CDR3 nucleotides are TGTGCCAGTACTATTAGCGGGACGAAAACCTACGAGCAGTACTTC. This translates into CASTISGTKTYEQYF.

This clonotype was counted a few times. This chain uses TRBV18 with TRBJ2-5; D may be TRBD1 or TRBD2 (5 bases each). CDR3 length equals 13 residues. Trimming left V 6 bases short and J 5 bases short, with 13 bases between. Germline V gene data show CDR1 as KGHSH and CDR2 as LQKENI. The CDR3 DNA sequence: TGTGCCAGCTCGCGGACTGGGGCGGAGACCCAGTACTTC. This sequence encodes CASSRTGAETQYF.

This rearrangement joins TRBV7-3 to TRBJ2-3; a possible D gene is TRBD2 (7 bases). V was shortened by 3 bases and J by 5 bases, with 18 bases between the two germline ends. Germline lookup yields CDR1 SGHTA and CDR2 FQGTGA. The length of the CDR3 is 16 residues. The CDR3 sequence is CASSFKGGGVLDTQYF. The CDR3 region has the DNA TGTGCCAGCAGCTTCAAGGGGGGGGGCGTGTTAGATACGCAGTATTTT.

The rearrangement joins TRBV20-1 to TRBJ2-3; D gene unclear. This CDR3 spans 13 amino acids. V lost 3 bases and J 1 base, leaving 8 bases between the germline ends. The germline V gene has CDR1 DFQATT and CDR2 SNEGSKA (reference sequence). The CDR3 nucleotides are TGCAGTGCTAGGGCCACAGGCACAGATACGCAGTATTTT. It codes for CSARATGTDTQYF.

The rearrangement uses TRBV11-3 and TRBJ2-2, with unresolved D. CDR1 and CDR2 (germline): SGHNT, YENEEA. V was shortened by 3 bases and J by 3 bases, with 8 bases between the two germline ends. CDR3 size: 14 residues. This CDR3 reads CASSLHRYTGELFF. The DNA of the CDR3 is TGTGCCAGCAGCTTGCACAGATACACCGGGGAGCTGTTTTTT.

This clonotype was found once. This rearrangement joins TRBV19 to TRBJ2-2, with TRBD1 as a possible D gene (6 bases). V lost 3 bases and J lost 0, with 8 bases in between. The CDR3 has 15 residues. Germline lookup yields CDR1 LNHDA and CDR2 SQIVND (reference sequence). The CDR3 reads CASSIEGANTGELFF. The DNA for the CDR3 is TGTGCCAGTAGTATTGAGGGGGCGAACACCGGGGAGCTGTTTTTT.

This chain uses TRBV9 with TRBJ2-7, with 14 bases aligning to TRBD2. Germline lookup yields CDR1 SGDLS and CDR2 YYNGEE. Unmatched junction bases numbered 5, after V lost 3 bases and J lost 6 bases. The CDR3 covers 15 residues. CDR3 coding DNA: TGTGCCAGCAGCGCGACTAGCGGGAGGGCCCGCGAGCAGTACTTC. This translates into CASSATSGRAREQYF. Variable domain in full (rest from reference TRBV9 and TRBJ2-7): DSGVTQTPKHLITATGQRVTLRCSPRSGDLSVYWYQQSLDQGLQFLIQYYNGEERAKGNILERFSAQQFPDLHSELNLSSLELGDSALYFCASSATSGRAREQYFGPGTRLTVT.

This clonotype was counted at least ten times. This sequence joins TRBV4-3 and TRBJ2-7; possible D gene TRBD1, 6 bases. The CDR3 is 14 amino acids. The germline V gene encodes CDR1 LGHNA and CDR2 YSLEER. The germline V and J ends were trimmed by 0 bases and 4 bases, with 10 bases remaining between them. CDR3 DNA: TGCGCCAGCAGCCAAGAAGGCAGGGGTTACGAGCAGTACTTC. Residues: CASSQEGRGYEQYF.

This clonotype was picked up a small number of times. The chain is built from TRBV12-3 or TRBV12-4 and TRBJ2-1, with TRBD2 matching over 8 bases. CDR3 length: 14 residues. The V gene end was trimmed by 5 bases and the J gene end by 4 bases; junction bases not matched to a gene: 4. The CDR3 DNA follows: TGTGCCAGCAGTCCGGAGCGGGAGTACAATGAGCAGTTCTTC. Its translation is CASSPEREYNEQFF.

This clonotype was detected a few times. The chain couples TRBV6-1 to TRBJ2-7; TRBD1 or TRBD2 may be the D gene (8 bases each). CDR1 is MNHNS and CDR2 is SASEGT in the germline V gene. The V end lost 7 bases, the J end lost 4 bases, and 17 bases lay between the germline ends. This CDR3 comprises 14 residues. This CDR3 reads CASTLGGDRYEQYF. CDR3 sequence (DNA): TGTGCCAGCACCCTCGGGGGGGACAGGTACGAGCAGTACTTC.

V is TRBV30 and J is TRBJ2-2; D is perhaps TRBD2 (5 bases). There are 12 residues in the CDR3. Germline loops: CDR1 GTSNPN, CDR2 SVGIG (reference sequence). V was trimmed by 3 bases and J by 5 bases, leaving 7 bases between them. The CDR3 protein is CAWRDYTGELFF. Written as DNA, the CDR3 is TGTGCCTGGAGAGACTATACCGGGGAGCTGTTTTTT.

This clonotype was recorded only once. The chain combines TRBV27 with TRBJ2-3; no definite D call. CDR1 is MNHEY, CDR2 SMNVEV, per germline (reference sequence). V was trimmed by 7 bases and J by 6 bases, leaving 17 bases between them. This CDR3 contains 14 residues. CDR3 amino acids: CASKRVEGSDTQYF. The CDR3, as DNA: TGTGCCAGCAAAAGGGTCGAAGGGTCTGATACGCAGTATTTT.

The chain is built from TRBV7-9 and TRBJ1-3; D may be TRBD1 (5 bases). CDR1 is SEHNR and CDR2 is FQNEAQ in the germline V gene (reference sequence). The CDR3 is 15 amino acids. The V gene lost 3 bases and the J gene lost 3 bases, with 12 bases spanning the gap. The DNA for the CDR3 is TGTGCCAGCAGCTTTGTAACAGGCGGTGGAAACACCATATATTTT. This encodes CASSFVTGGGNTIYF. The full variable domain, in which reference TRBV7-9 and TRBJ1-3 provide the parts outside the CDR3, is DTGVSQNPRHKITKRGQNVTFRCDPISEHNRLYWYRQTLGQGPEFLTYFQNEAQLEKSRLLSDRFSAERPKGSFSTLEIQRTEQGDSAMYLCASSFVTGGGNTIYFGEGSWLTVV.